Listed below are T cell receptor beta chains from one sample, sequenced in a study of patients and donors after allogeneic stem cell transplantation. TCRdb called the RT-PCR reads again in MiXCR, with one record for every CDR3 protein. This table has some 880,000 distinct CDR3 sequences, about a sixth appearing once. Sequencing used blood, either unsorted or a sorted T cell fraction (not recorded which). Source of these receptors: a human donor who was either an allogeneic HSCT recipient or a stem cell or donor lymphocyte infusion donor (not recorded which). It is not recorded whose cells these are; they may come from a transplant donor. Each CDR3 is given with its conserved first and last residue. D genes are given only for firm matches. A row's size may be missing; if present it is once, few, many or a size class.

V: TRBV30
J: TRBJ2-4
size: .
D: TRBD1
CDR3: CAWATGVEKNIQYF
DNA: TGTGCCTGGGCTACAGGGGTCGAAAAAAACATTCAGTACTTC

V: TRBV7-9
J: TRBJ2-1
size: few
D: TRBD1
CDR3: CASSPDRDGNEQFF
DNA: TGTGCCAGCAGCCCGGACAGGGATGGGAATGAGCAGTTCTTC

V: TRBV20-1
J: TRBJ2-3
size: few
D: TRBD1
CDR3: CSAPTGRTDTQYF
DNA: TGCAGTGCGCCGACAGGGAGAACAGATACGCAGTATTTT

V: TRBV20-1
J: TRBJ1-3
size: few
D: .
CDR3: CSASRESGNTIYF
DNA: TGCAGTGCTAGTCGGGAATCTGGAAACACCATATATTTT

V: TRBV7-2
J: TRBJ2-2
size: .
D: TRBD1
CDR3: CASSLQTGGLTGELFF
DNA: TGTGCCAGCAGCCTCCAGACAGGGGGCTTGACCGGGGAGCTGTTTTTT

V: TRBV6-1
J: TRBJ1-4
size: few
D: .
CDR3: CASRVPGTNEKLFF
DNA: TGTGCCAGCAGGGTACCGGGTACTAATGAAAAACTGTTTTTT

V: TRBV6-2/TRBV6-3
J: TRBJ2-3
size: .
D: TRBD2
CDR3: CASSFYSGGNTQYF
DNA: TGTGCCAGCAGTTTTTATAGCGGGGGGAATACGCAGTATTTT

V: TRBV19
J: TRBJ2-1
size: few
D: .
CDR3: CASSIDWNTYNEQFF
DNA: TGTGCCAGTAGTATAGATTGGAATACCTACAATGAGCAGTTCTTC

V: TRBV20-1
J: TRBJ2-7
size: .
D: .
CDR3: CSARRGPYFEQYF
DNA: TGCAGTGCTAGACGGGGGCCGTACTTCGAGCAGTACTTC

V: TRBV5-1
J: TRBJ2-1
size: .
D: .
CDR3: CASSFGRGQGPSNEQFF
DNA: TGCGCCAGCAGCTTCGGCCGAGGCCAGGGACCCTCCAATGAGCAGTTCTTC